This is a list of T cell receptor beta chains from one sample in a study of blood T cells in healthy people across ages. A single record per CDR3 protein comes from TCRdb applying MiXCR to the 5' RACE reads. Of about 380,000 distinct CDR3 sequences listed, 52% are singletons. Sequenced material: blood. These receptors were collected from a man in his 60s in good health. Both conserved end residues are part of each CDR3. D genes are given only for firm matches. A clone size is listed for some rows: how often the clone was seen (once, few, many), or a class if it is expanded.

CDR3aa: CASAGTGDGYTF; CDR3nt: TGCGCCAGCGCCGGGACAGGTGATGGCTACACCTTC; v_gene: TRBV5-1; j_gene: TRBJ1-2; d_gene: TRBD1; len: 12; abundance: many
CDR3aa: CASSIEGLPTGELFF; CDR3nt: TGCGCCAGCAGCATTGAAGGACTCCCCACCGGGGAGCTGTTTTTT; v_gene: TRBV5-1; j_gene: TRBJ2-2; d_gene: NA; len: 15; abundance: NA
CDR3aa: CSASPGGDQPQHF; CDR3nt: TGCAGTGCTAGTCCCGGGGGGGATCAGCCCCAGCATTTT; v_gene: TRBV20-1; j_gene: TRBJ1-5; d_gene: NA; len: 13; abundance: NA
CDR3aa: CASSSGTGMETQYF; CDR3nt: TGTGCCAGCAGTTCCGGGACAGGGATGGAGACCCAGTACTTC; v_gene: TRBV28; j_gene: TRBJ2-5; d_gene: TRBD1; len: 14; abundance: few
CDR3aa: CASREGLLEWAQYF; CDR3nt: TGTGCCAGCAGGGAGGGACTGCTCGAGTGGGCCCAGTACTTC; v_gene: TRBV28; j_gene: TRBJ2-7; d_gene: NA; len: 14; abundance: few
CDR3aa: CASSLATGETQYF; CDR3nt: TGTGCCAGCAGCTTAGCCACGGGGGAGACCCAGTACTTC; v_gene: TRBV7-9; j_gene: TRBJ2-5; d_gene: NA; len: 13; abundance: NA
CDR3aa: CASSQTPGGYYEQYF; CDR3nt: TGTGCCAGCAGCCAAACTCCGGGGGGGTACTACGAGCAGTACTTC; v_gene: TRBV3-1; j_gene: TRBJ2-7; d_gene: TRBD2; len: 15; abundance: NA
CDR3aa: CASSRGTGTLYGYTF; CDR3nt: TGCGCCAGCAGCCGGGGGACAGGGACTTTGTATGGCTACACCTTC; v_gene: TRBV5-1; j_gene: TRBJ1-2; d_gene: TRBD1; len: 15; abundance: NA
CDR3aa: CASSYSKAGATYQETQYF; CDR3nt: TGTGCCAGCAGTTACTCGAAAGCGGGAGCTACGTATCAAGAGACCCAGTACTTC; v_gene: TRBV6-5; j_gene: TRBJ2-5; d_gene: TRBD2; len: 18; abundance: NA
CDR3aa: CASSSSVGLGTDTQYF; CDR3nt: TGTGCCAGCAGCTCTAGTGTTGGACTAGGCACAGATACGCAGTATTTT; v_gene: TRBV7-3; j_gene: TRBJ2-3; d_gene: TRBD2; len: 16; abundance: many
CDR3aa: CSAREVAGMSEKLFF; CDR3nt: TGCAGTGCTAGAGAGGTTGCCGGTATGTCGGAAAAACTGTTTTTT; v_gene: TRBV20-1; j_gene: TRBJ1-4; d_gene: NA; len: 15; abundance: NA
CDR3aa: CSAEDRLETQYF; CDR3nt: TGCAGTGCTGAAGACAGGCTAGAGACCCAGTACTTC; v_gene: TRBV20-1; j_gene: TRBJ2-5; d_gene: NA; len: 12; abundance: few
CDR3aa: CASSFGQGRAAQHF; CDR3nt: TGTGCCAGCAGTTTCGGGCAGGGGAGGGCGGCCCAGCATTTT; v_gene: TRBV12-3/TRBV12-4; j_gene: TRBJ1-5; d_gene: NA; len: 14; abundance: few
CDR3aa: CASPRRGDTDTQYF; CDR3nt: TGTGCCAGCCCAAGGAGGGGGGACACAGATACGCAGTATTTT; v_gene: TRBV2; j_gene: TRBJ2-3; d_gene: NA; len: 14; abundance: NA
CDR3aa: CASSLAEGDGYTF; CDR3nt: TGCGCCAGCAGCTTGGCCGAGGGAGATGGCTACACCTTC; v_gene: TRBV5-1; j_gene: TRBJ1-2; d_gene: NA; len: 13; abundance: many
CDR3aa: CASSPRDQTYEQYF; CDR3nt: TGTGCCAGCAGCCCTAGGGACCAGACGTACGAGCAGTACTTC; v_gene: TRBV4-2; j_gene: TRBJ2-7; d_gene: NA; len: 14; abundance: NA
CDR3aa: CAINRTPNNNEQFF; CDR3nt: TGTGCCATTAACAGGACACCCAATAACAATGAGCAGTTCTTC; v_gene: TRBV6-6; j_gene: TRBJ2-1; d_gene: NA; len: 14; abundance: many
CDR3aa: CASSRRRGGYEQYF; CDR3nt: TGTGCCAGCAGCCGCAGGCGGGGGGGCTACGAGCAGTACTTC; v_gene: TRBV3-1; j_gene: TRBJ2-7; d_gene: TRBD2; len: 14; abundance: NA